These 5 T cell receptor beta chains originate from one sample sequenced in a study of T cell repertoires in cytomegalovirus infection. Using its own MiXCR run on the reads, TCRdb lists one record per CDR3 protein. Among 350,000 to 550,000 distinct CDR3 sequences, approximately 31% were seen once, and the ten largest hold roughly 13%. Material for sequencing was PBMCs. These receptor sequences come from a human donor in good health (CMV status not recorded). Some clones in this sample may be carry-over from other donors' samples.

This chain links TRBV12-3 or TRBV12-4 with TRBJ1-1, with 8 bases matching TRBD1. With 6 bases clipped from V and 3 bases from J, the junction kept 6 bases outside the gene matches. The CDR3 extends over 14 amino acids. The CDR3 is CASRAGGAHTEAFF. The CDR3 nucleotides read TGTGCCAGCAGGGCAGGGGGCGCGCACACTGAAGCTTTCTTT.

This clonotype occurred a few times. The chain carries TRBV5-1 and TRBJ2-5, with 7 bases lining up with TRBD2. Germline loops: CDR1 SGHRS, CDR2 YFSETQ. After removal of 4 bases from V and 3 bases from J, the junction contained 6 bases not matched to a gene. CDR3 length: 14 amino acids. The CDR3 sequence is CASSPRAGEETQYF. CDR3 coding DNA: TGCGCCAGCAGCCCCAGGGCGGGAGAAGAGACCCAGTACTTC.

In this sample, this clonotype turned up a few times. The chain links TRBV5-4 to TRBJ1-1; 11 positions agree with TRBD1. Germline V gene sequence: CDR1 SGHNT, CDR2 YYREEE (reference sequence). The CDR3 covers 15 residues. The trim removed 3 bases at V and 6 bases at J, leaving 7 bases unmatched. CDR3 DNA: TGTGCCAGCAGCTCCAGGACAGGGGGCTTATCTGAAGCTTTCTTT. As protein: CASSSRTGGLSEAFF.

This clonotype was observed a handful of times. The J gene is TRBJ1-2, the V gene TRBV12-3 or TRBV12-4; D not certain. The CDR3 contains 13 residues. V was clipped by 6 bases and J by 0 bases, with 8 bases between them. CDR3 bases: TGTGCCAGCAGCCTTCTGACTAACTATGGCTACACCTTC. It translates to CASSLLTNYGYTF.

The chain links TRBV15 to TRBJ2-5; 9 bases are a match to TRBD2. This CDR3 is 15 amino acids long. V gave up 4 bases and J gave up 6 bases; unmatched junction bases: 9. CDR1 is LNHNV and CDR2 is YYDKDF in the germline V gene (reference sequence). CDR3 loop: CATSNLAGGPKTQYF. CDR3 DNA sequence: TGTGCCACCAGCAATCTCGCGGGGGGGCCGAAGACCCAGTACTTC.